One and the same sample provided the 6 T cell receptor beta chains below, sequenced in a study of blood T cell repertoires in COVID-19. TCRdb's copy holds only in-frame clones and misses some; the assay was immunoSEQ multiplex PCR. The sample consists of about 220,000 clones, around 83% of them appearing once. Sequencing was carried out using peripheral blood. Every receptor here comes from a woman aged 45 to 65 with acute or convalescent COVID-19.

The chain has TRBV10-1 and TRBJ2-1; TRBD2 matches at 8 bases. Germline assignment: CDR1 WNHNN and CDR2 SYGVQD (reference sequence). The CDR3 runs 15 residues. The trim removed 2 bases at V and 5 bases at J, leaving 5 bases unmatched. CDR3 DNA sequence: TGCGCCAGCAGTGAGAAACTAGCGGTCGACAATGAGCAGTTCTTC. Encoded protein: CASSEKLAVDNEQFF.

The V call is TRBV5-6, the J call TRBJ1-2, with a tentative D call TRBD1 (6 bases). CDR3 length equals 13 residues. Germline CDR1 and CDR2: SGHDT and YYEEEE. Trimming stripped 6 bases from V and 8 bases from J, with 17 bases between. CDR3 nucleotide sequence: TGTGCCAGCACCCCAACAGGGTTCGGAGGCTACACCTTC. It yields the protein CASTPTGFGGYTF.

The J gene is TRBJ2-7, the V gene TRBV27; tentative D call: TRBD2 (5 bases). CDR1 and CDR2 (germline): MNHEY, SMNVEV (reference sequence). V lost 2 bases to trimming and J lost 4 bases, with 9 bases between them. This CDR3 region has 13 residues. This chain's CDR3 is CASSLGRRYEQYF. The CDR3 coding sequence is TGTGCCAGCAGTTTAGGCAGGAGGTACGAGCAGTACTTC.

The gene calls are TRBV5-1 and TRBJ2-5, with 8 bases identical to TRBD1. Germline CDR1 is SGHRS and CDR2 is YFSETQ. This CDR3 is 17 amino acids long. After removal of 0 bases from V and 4 bases from J, the junction contained 11 bases not matched to a gene. The CDR3 here is CASSLGFGRDRGETQYF. DNA of the CDR3: TGCGCCAGCAGCTTGGGTTTTGGGCGCGACAGGGGAGAGACCCAGTACTTC. Full variable domain (missing parts from reference TRBV5-1 and TRBJ2-5): KAGVTQTPRYLIKTRGQQVTLSCSPISGHRSVSWYQQTPGQGLQFLFEYFSETQRNKGNFPGRFSGRQFSNSRSEMNVSTLELGDSALYLCASSLGFGRDRGETQYFGPGTRLLVL.

The chain recombines TRBV3-1 (or the pseudogene TRBV3-2) with TRBJ1-1, with D perhaps TRBD1 (6 bases). The germline gives CDR1 LGHDT, CDR2 YNNKEL (reference sequence). This CDR3 is 14 amino acids long. Trimming shortened V by 3 bases and J by 6 bases, and 14 bases separated the two germline ends. The CDR3 here is CASSHQGGVAEAFF. The CDR3 DNA is TGTGCCAGCAGCCACCAAGGGGGTGTGGCTGAAGCTTTCTTT.

V usage is TRBV7-2 and J usage is TRBJ2-1, with TRBD2 matching 8 bases. V gave up 5 bases and J gave up 7 bases; unmatched junction bases: 16. Per the germline V gene, CDR1 is SGHTA and CDR2 is FQGNSA. The CDR3 extends over 17 amino acids. CDR3 coding DNA: TGTGCCAGCAGCCCCGTGGGGTCGGGTAGCGGGAAGAATGAGCAGTTCTTC. Its translation is CASSPVGSGSGKNEQFF.